The TCR beta chain described here comes from a study of T-cell reconstitution after alpha-beta-depleted transplantation in children. This clonotype was observed a single time. Per germline, CDR1 SGHRS and CDR2 YFSETQ. The CDR3 is 14 amino acids. V shed 4 bases and J shed 1 base, with 11 bases lying between them. For TCRbeta, the library was prepared with unique molecular identifiers. TCRdb re-called the PCR reads with MiXCR, one entry per CDR3 protein. Here the sample spans 250,000 to 400,000 distinct CDR3 sequences, roughly 25% being singletons. The chain employs TRBV5-1 and TRBJ1-1; D possibly corresponds to TRBD1 (6 bases). Sequenced material: PBMCs, mostly from graft donor cells, taken 180 days after TCRalphabeta/CD19-depleted stem cell transplant. The clonotype was recovered from a male patient younger than 18 who had a stem cell transplant for acute lymphoblastic leukemia, so the T cells may come from the graft donor. CDR3 region: CASSRRGANTEAFF. CDR3 coding DNA: TGCGCCAGCAGCAGAAGGGGGGCGAACACTGAAGCTTTCTTT.